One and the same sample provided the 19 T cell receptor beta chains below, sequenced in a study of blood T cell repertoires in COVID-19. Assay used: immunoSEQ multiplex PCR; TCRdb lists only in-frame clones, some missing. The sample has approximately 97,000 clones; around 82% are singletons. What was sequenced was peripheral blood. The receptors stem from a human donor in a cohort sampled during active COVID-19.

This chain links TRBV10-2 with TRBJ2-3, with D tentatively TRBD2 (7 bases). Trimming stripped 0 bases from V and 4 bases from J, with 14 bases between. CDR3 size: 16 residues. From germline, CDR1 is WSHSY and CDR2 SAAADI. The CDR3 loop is CASSESAGGLSDTQYF. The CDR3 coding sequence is TGCGCCAGCAGTGAGTCTGCCGGGGGGCTGTCAGATACGCAGTATTTT.

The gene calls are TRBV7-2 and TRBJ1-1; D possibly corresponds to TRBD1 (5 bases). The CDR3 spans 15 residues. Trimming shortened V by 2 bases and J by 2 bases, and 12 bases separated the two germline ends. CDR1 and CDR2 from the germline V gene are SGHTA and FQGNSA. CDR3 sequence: CASSLNGGFNTEAFF. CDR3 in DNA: TGTGCCAGCAGCTTAAATGGGGGGTTCAACACTGAAGCTTTCTTT.

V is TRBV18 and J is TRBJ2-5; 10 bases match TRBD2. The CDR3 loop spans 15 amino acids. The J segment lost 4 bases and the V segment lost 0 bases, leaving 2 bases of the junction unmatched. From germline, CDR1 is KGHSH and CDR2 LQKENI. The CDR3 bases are TGTGCCAGCTCACCACCAGCGGGGGGGCCAGAGACCCAGTACTTC. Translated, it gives CASSPPAGGPETQYF.

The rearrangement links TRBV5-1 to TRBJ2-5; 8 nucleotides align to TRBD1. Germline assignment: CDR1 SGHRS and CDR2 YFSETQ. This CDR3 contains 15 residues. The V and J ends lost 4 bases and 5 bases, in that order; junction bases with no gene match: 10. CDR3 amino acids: CASSADREWEETQYF. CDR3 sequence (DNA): TGCGCCAGCAGCGCGGACAGGGAGTGGGAGGAGACCCAGTACTTC. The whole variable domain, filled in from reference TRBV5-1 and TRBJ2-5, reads KAGVTQTPRYLIKTRGQQVTLSCSPISGHRSVSWYQQTPGQGLQFLFEYFSETQRNKGNFPGRFSGRQFSNSRSEMNVSTLELGDSALYLCASSADREWEETQYFGPGTRLLVL.

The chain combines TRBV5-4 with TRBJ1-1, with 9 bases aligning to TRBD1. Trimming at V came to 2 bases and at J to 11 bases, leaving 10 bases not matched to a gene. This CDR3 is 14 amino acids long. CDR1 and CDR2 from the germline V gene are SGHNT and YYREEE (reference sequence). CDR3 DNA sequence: TGTGCCAGCAGCTTCGACAGGGGGACGTCATACGCTTTCTTT. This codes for CASSFDRGTSYAFF.

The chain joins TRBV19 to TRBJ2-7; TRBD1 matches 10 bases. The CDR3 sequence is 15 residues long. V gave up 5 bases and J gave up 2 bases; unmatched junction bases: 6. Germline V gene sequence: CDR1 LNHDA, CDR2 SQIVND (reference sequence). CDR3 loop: CASSQYGQGAYEQYF. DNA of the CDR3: TGTGCCAGTAGTCAGTATGGACAGGGGGCCTACGAGCAGTACTTC.

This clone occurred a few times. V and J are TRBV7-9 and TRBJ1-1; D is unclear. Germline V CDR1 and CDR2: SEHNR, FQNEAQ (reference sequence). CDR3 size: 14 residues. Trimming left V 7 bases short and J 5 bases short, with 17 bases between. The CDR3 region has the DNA TGTGCCAGCACTCCCTCGTGGGGAGAGACTGAAGCTTTCTTT. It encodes CASTPSWGETEAFF.

CDR3 loop: CASSVGGLRGSDTQYF. Written as DNA, the CDR3 is TGTGCCAGCAGCGTAGGCGGACTTCGCGGGTCAGATACGCAGTATTTT. This chain uses TRBV9 with TRBJ2-3; D possibly corresponds to TRBD2 (5 bases). Germline V gene data show CDR1 as SGDLS and CDR2 as YYNGEE. V was trimmed by 0 bases and J by 4 bases, leaving 15 bases between them. CDR3 length: 16 residues. The entire variable domain, with the rest obtained from reference TRBV9 and TRBJ2-3, is as follows: DSGVTQTPKHLITATGQRVTLRCSPRSGDLSVYWYQQSLDQGLQFLIQYYNGEERAKGNILERFSAQQFPDLHSELNLSSLELGDSALYFCASSVGGLRGSDTQYFGPGTRLTVL.

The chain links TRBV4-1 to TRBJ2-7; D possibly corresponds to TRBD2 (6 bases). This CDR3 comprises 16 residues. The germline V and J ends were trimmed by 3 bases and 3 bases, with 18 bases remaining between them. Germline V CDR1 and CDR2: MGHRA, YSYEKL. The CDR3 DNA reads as TGCGCCAGCAGCCAGGGTAGTAGCGGCTGGAACTACGAGCAGTACTTC. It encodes CASSQGSSGWNYEQYF.

In nucleotides, the CDR3 is TGTGCCAGCAGCTTAGGGGGGCGAACCGAGACCCAGTACTTC. It yields the protein CASSLGGRTETQYF. This chain joins TRBV7-2 and TRBJ2-5; possibly TRBD1 for D (6 bases). The CDR3 has 14 amino acids. Trimming stripped 1 base from V and 5 bases from J, with 11 bases between. Germline assignment: CDR1 SGHTA and CDR2 FQGNSA.

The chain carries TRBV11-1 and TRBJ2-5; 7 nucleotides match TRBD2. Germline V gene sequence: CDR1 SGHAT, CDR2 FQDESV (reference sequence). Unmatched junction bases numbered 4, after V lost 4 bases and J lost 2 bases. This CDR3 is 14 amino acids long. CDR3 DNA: TGTGCCAGCAGCTCCTCAGCGGGGCAAGAGACCCAGTACTTC. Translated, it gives CASSSSAGQETQYF.

CDR3 in DNA: TGTGCCAGCAGCCTAAACTCAGGGGTCACCTACAATGAGCAGTTCTTC. This sequence encodes CASSLNSGVTYNEQFF. The chain employs TRBV6-6 and TRBJ2-1, with D tentatively TRBD1 (6 bases). V dropped 6 bases and J dropped 2 bases, with 17 bases sitting between them. CDR3 size: 16 residues. Germline V gives CDR1 MNHNY, CDR2 SVGAGI (reference sequence).

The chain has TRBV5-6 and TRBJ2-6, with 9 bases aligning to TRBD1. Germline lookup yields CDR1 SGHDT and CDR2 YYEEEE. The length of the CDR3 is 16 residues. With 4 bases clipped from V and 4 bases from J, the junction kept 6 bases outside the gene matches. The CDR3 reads CASSAGTGSGANVLTF. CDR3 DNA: TGTGCCAGCAGCGCAGGGACAGGGTCCGGGGCCAACGTCCTGACTTTC.

DNA of the CDR3: TGTGCCAGCAGCCAGGAACTAGCGGGGTCCACAGATACGCAGTATTTT. The encoded protein is CASSQELAGSTDTQYF. This chain links TRBV4-2 with TRBJ2-3; 10 nucleotides agree with TRBD2. Losses at the gene ends were 3 bases for V and 2 bases for J; bases not matched to a gene: 5. The CDR3 spans 16 residues. Germline V gives CDR1 LGHNA, CDR2 YNFKEQ.

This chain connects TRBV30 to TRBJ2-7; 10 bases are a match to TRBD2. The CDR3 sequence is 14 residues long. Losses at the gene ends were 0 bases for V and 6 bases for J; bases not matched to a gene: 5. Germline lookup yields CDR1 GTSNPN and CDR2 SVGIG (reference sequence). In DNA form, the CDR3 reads TGTGCCTGGAGTGTACAATTAGCGGGAGGCGAGCAGTACTTC. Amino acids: CAWSVQLAGGEQYF.

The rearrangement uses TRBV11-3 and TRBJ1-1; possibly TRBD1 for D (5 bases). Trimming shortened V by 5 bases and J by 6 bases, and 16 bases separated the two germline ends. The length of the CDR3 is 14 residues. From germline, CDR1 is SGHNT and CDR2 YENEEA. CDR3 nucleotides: TGTGCCAGCAGCCCTCAGGGTCCCCCCTCTGAAGCTTTCTTT. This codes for CASSPQGPPSEAFF.

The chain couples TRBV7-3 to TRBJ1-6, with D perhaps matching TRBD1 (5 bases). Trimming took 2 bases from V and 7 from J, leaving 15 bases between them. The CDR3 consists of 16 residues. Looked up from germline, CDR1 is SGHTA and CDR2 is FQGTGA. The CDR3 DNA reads TGTGCCAGCAGCTTACAAGGGCGGGGGGGGAATTCACCCCTCCACTTT. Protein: CASSLQGRGGNSPLHF.

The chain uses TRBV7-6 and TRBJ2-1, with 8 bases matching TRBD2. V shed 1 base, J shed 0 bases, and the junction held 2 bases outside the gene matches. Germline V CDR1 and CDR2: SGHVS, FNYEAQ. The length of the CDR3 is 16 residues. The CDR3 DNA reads TGTGCCAGCAGCTTAGGGAGCGGGGGCTCCTACAATGAGCAGTTCTTC. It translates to CASSLGSGGSYNEQFF.

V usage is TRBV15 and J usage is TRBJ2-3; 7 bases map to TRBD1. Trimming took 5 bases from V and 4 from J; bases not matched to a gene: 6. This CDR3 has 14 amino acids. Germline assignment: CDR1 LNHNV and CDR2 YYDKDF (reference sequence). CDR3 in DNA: TGTGCCACCAGCGAGGGGGCGTACCCAGATACGCAGTATTTT. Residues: CATSEGAYPDTQYF.